The rows below give T cell receptor beta chains drawn from one sample of a study of cytomegalovirus exposure and HLA in healthy donors. Profiling relied on immunoSEQ multiplex PCR, and the TCRdb table lists in-frame clones only, not all of them. The sample holds 150,000 to 200,000 clones, 75% seen once. Specimen: PBMCs. The source is a woman between 40 and 50 years old in good health and CMV-seropositive. Both conserved end residues are trimmed from each CDR3. D genes are given only for firm matches.

D: NA
V: TRBV19
J: TRBJ1-1
CDR3: ASTVGRSFTEAF

D: NA
V: TRBV7-2
J: TRBJ1-6
CDR3: ASSLGRQVNSPLH

D: TRBD1
V: TRBV7-2
J: TRBJ2-7
CDR3: ASSVTGTGSSYEQY

D: NA
V: TRBV10-3
J: TRBJ2-2
CDR3: AISRSLGELF

D: NA
V: TRBV7-6
J: TRBJ1-1
CDR3: ASSLSGGVRNTEAF

D: NA
V: TRBV6-1
J: TRBJ2-2
CDR3: ASSDGPQLHTGELF

D: TRBD1
V: TRBV28
J: TRBJ1-2
CDR3: ASSSQGERGYT

D: NA
V: TRBV28
J: TRBJ1-2
CDR3: ASSTSRGYT

D: NA
V: TRBV18
J: TRBJ2-3
CDR3: ASSPVRESTDTQY

D: TRBD2
V: TRBV5-1
J: TRBJ2-7
CDR3: ASSLGDYNEQY

D: TRBD2
V: TRBV4-2
J: TRBJ2-1
CDR3: ASSPVTSGVGYNEQF

D: NA
V: TRBV28
J: TRBJ1-3
CDR3: ASSLEGSGSGNTIY

D: TRBD2
V: TRBV2
J: NA
CDR3: ASSEEVAGDNEQY

D: NA
V: TRBV28
J: TRBJ1-2
CDR3: ASSLRRLGGYT

D: NA
V: TRBV7-9
J: NA
CDR3: ASSVRGSSYEQY

D: TRBD2
V: TRBV5-4
J: TRBJ2-2
CDR3: AMSGTTRVTGELF

D: NA
V: TRBV6-6
J: TRBJ1-4
CDR3: ASRYPQGTTNEKLF

D: NA
V: TRBV5-1
J: TRBJ1-1
CDR3: ASRSEEVSTEAF

D: TRBD2
V: TRBV4-2
J: TRBJ2-3
CDR3: ASSYQTSGRMVDTQY

D: TRBD1
V: TRBV28
J: TRBJ1-5
CDR3: ASSSSGTGPFRPQH

D: NA
V: TRBV6-1
J: TRBJ2-7
CDR3: AAGDRPHEQY

D: NA
V: TRBV28
J: TRBJ2-3
CDR3: ASSSPSTDTQY

D: TRBD1
V: TRBV19
J: TRBJ1-2
CDR3: ASSILRDRGYGYT